Each of the 18 T cell receptor beta chains below was sequenced from the same sample in a study of shared clonotypes between healthy human individuals. Sequenced by immunoSEQ multiplex PCR; TCRdb stores in-frame clones only, minus some. The table shows approximately 2,000,000 clones, with 92% occurring only once. Sequenced sample: naive CD4+ T cells from PBMCs. The subset denotes: CD45RA+ positively selected. Receptor source: a man between 18 and 35 years old in good health. Some clones in this sample may be carry-over from other donors' samples.

This clone was recorded only once. The chain combines TRBV21-1 with TRBJ1-3. TRBV21-1 is deemed a pseudogene. The CDR3 runs 17 residues. For the CDR3, the DNA is TGTGCCAGCAGCAAAAAATCCCCGGCCGGGGAGAGAAACACCATATATTTT. Translated: CASSKKSPAGERNTIYF.

This sequence joins TRBV12-5 and TRBJ1-2, with no clear D. This CDR3 contains 13 residues. Germline lookup yields CDR1 LGHNT and CDR2 FRNRAP. V was trimmed by 3 bases and J by 5 bases, leaving 10 bases between them. DNA of the CDR3: TGTGCTAGTGGTTTTAGCAGCCAATATGGCTACACCTTC. Protein product: CASGFSSQYGYTF.

The chain is built from TRBV28 and TRBJ2-6; D may be TRBD1 (6 bases). Germline V gene sequence: CDR1 MDHEN, CDR2 SYDVKM. This CDR3 is 15 amino acids long. The V gene lost 5 bases and the J gene lost 0 bases, with 8 bases spanning the gap. CDR3 in DNA: TGTGCCAGCAGTGAACAGGGCTCTGGGGCCAACGTCCTGACTTTC. The encoded protein is CASSEQGSGANVLTF.

This clone appeared a single time. The chain employs TRBV7-3 and TRBJ2-3; D is ambiguous. V lost 0 bases and J lost 0, with 4 bases in between. Per germline, CDR1 SGHTA and CDR2 FQGTGA. The CDR3 has 14 amino acids. The CDR3 sequence is CASSLTESTDTQYF. The CDR3 DNA is TGTGCCAGCAGCTTAACTGAGAGCACAGATACGCAGTATTTT.

The chain uses TRBV15 and TRBJ1-4; D remains unclear. Trimming left V 0 bases short and J 7 bases short, with 12 bases between. This CDR3 comprises 15 residues. Germline V gene lookup returns CDR1 LNHNV and CDR2 YYDKDF (reference sequence). This CDR3 reads CATSRDLLGGEKLFF. The CDR3 bases are TGTGCCACCAGCAGAGATCTGCTCGGAGGTGAAAAACTGTTTTTT.

This chain joins TRBV20-1 and TRBJ1-2, with a weak D call TRBD1 (5 bases). Germline CDR1 and CDR2: DFQATT and SNEGSKA (reference sequence). This CDR3 has 11 amino acids. V lost 5 bases and J lost 3, with 7 bases in between. The CDR3 loop is CSAGGYYGYTF. CDR3 DNA sequence: TGCAGTGCTGGGGGTTACTATGGCTACACCTTC.

The chain links TRBV5-1 to TRBJ1-4; D is perhaps TRBD1 (6 bases). Germline CDR1 and CDR2: SGHRS and YFSETQ. The CDR3 spans 18 residues. V lost 5 bases and J 6 bases, leaving 26 bases between the germline ends. The CDR3 coding sequence is TGCGCCAGCAGTTTTGGTTCAGGGGAGAGGGTTCGGGATGAAAAACTGTTTTTT. Translating it yields CASSFGSGERVRDEKLFF.

The chain recombines TRBV5-4 with TRBJ1-1; D is unresolved. Germline CDR1 is SGHNT and CDR2 is YYREEE (reference sequence). There are 14 residues in the CDR3. V gave up 6 bases and J gave up 2 bases, with 14 bases separating them. The CDR3 sequence is CASTPGGINTEAFF. The CDR3 DNA follows: TGTGCCAGCACCCCCGGAGGGATCAACACTGAAGCTTTCTTT.

The V and J genes are TRBV15 and TRBJ2-3; D uncertain. The CDR3 has 15 amino acids. Trimming cost V 5 bases and J 0 bases, with 12 bases left between them. Germline V gene data show CDR1 as LNHNV and CDR2 as YYDKDF (reference sequence). The CDR3 loop reads CATSQASSSTDTQYF. CDR3 coding DNA: TGTGCCACCAGCCAGGCCAGCAGCAGCACAGATACGCAGTATTTT. The whole variable domain, remainder taken from reference TRBV15 and TRBJ2-3, is DAMVIQNPRYQVTQFGKPVTLSCSQTLNHNVMYWYQQKSSQAPKLLFHYYDKDFNNEADTPDNFQSRRPNTSFCFLDIRSPGLGDTAMYLCATSQASSSTDTQYFGPGTRLTVL.

The chain is built from TRBV27 and TRBJ2-5, with D maybe TRBD2 (5 bases). Germline V gene lookup returns CDR1 MNHEY and CDR2 SMNVEV (reference sequence). Between the trimmed V and J ends, which lost 6 bases and 7 bases, there was a span of 21 bases. The CDR3 spans 15 residues. The CDR3 is CASSRAGEMVATQYF. In nucleotides, the CDR3 is TGTGCCAGCAGCCGGGCCGGGGAGATGGTGGCGACCCAGTACTTC.

In the case of this clone: Additional DNA sequences in this sample encode the identical CDR3. V usage is TRBV5-1 and J usage is TRBJ2-3; 13 nucleotides align to TRBD2. The CDR3 loop spans 16 amino acids. The V and J ends lost 4 bases and 1 base, in that order; junction bases with no gene match: 3. Per the germline V gene, CDR1 is SGHRS and CDR2 is YFSETQ. The CDR3: CASSSGTSGGTDTQYF. The DNA of the CDR3 is TGCGCCAGCAGCAGCGGGACTAGCGGGGGCACAGATACGCAGTATTTT.

V and J are TRBV27 and TRBJ1-5, with D unresolved. Germline V gene data show CDR1 as MNHEY and CDR2 as SMNVEV (reference sequence). V lost 2 bases, J lost 0 bases, and 14 bases lay in between. The CDR3 loop spans 17 amino acids. CDR3 coding DNA: TGTGCCAGCAGTTTAAGAGGGCAAGAATATAGCAATCAGCCCCAGCATTTT. Translating it yields CASSLRGQEYSNQPQHF.

The table lists this clone with a few counts. The chain couples TRBV30 to TRBJ1-5; D ambiguous. Per the germline V gene, CDR1 is GTSNPN and CDR2 is SVGIG (reference sequence). This CDR3 spans 13 amino acids. The germline V and J ends were trimmed by 1 base and 5 bases, with 9 bases remaining between them. The CDR3 protein is CAWSGVGDQPQHF. CDR3 DNA: TGTGCCTGGAGTGGGGTTGGGGATCAGCCCCAGCATTTT.

This clone was seen once. The chain couples TRBV2 to TRBJ2-5; TRBD2 is a possible D gene (5 bases). V lost 7 bases to trimming and J lost 5 bases, with 14 bases between them. Germline V gene sequence: CDR1 SNHLY, CDR2 FYNNEI. The CDR3 totals 13 residues. CDR3 sequence: CASINGITETQYF. DNA of the CDR3: TGTGCCAGCATCAACGGGATTACGGAGACCCAGTACTTC.

J is TRBJ2-6 and V is TRBV7-3, with D unresolved. The CDR3 has 16 residues. Trimming pared 2 bases from V and 0 bases from J, leaving 8 bases between. The germline CDR1 and CDR2 sequences are SGHTA and FQGTGA. This CDR3 is CASSLWGNSGANVLTF. CDR3 bases: TGTGCCAGCAGCTTATGGGGAAACTCTGGGGCCAACGTCCTGACTTTC.

With regard to this clone: Different DNA sequences within this sample yield the same CDR3. V is TRBV19 and J is TRBJ1-2; a weak D match, TRBD1 (5 bases). The germline V gene has CDR1 LNHDA and CDR2 SQIVND (reference sequence). This CDR3 is 13 amino acids long. Trimming left V 4 bases short and J 2 bases short, with 8 bases between. For the CDR3, the DNA is TGTGCCAGTAGTAGCACAGGAAACTATGGCTACACCTTC. Translated: CASSSTGNYGYTF.

V is TRBV5-1 and J is TRBJ2-3, with no clear D. This CDR3 is 16 amino acids long. Trimming shortened V by 0 bases and J by 0 bases, and 11 bases separated the two germline ends. Germline lookup yields CDR1 SGHRS and CDR2 YFSETQ. This CDR3 reads CASSLGVVGSTDTQYF. CDR3 bases: TGCGCCAGCAGCTTGGGAGTTGTGGGTAGCACAGATACGCAGTATTTT.

The chain carries TRBV12-5 and TRBJ2-1; D unresolved. V dropped 1 base and J dropped 7 bases, with 11 bases sitting between them. CDR3 size: 14 residues. Germline V gene sequence: CDR1 LGHNT, CDR2 FRNRAP. The CDR3 reads CASGLGSPANEQFF. The CDR3 coding sequence is TGTGCTAGTGGTTTGGGTTCCCCTGCAAATGAGCAGTTCTTC.